This T cell receptor beta chain was sequenced in a study of blood T cell repertoires in COVID-19. About the research overall: PBMCs, B-cell-depleted T cells, or T cells provided the cDNA or gDNA that made up the material.

Method: immunoSEQ multiplex PCR; TCRdb's copy keeps in-frame clones and lacks some. Found here are almost 250,000 clones, 80% to 90% of them singletons; the top ten hold approximately 4.2%. Recovered Cohort 3 donors showed two negative PCRs, clearance, or symptom resolution. The junction had 5 bases not matched to a gene; V was cut back by 0 bases and J by 6 bases. CDR1 is SGHTA, CDR2 FQGTGA, per germline. The CDR3 totals 16 residues. Sequencing was performed on PBMCs or T cells enriched from blood (not recorded which). The receptor comes from a woman in her 30s who had recovered from COVID-19. The V and J genes are TRBV7-3 and TRBJ2-3; 11 bases map to TRBD2. The CDR3 region is CASSLTIAGGTDTQYF. CDR3 DNA: TGTGCCAGCAGCTTAACGATAGCGGGAGGGACGGATACGCAGTATTTT. Looking up the rest from reference TRBV7-3 and TRBJ2-3 gives the full variable domain: GAGVSQTPSNKVTEKGKYVELRCDPISGHTALYWYRQSLGQGPEFLIYFQGTGAADDSGLPNDRFFAVRPEGSVSTLKIQRTERGDSAVYLCASSLTIAGGTDTQYFGPGTRLTVL.